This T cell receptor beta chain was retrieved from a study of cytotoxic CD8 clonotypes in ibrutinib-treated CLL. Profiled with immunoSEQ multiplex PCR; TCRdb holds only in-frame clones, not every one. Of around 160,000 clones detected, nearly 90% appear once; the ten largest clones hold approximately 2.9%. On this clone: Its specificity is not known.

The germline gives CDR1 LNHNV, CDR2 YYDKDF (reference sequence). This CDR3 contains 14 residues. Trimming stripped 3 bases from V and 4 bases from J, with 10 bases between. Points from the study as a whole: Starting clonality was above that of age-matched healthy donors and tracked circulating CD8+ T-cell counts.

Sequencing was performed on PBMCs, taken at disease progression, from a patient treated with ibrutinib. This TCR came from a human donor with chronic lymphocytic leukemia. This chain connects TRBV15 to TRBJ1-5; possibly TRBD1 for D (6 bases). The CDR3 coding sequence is TGTGCCACCAGCAGGAAGGGGGGAAATCAGCCCCAGCATTTT. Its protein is CATSRKGGNQPQHF.